This T cell receptor beta chain was profiled in a study of control samples from healthy donors and cancer patients. Sequenced by immunoSEQ multiplex PCR; TCRdb stores in-frame clones only, minus some. The table lists some 94,000 clones, around 86% of them singletons. V gave up 0 bases and J gave up 0 bases, with 15 bases separating them. The CDR3 consists of 17 residues. The germline V gene has CDR1 MGHRA and CDR2 YSYEKL. The source is a woman aged 50 to 60 in good health. The gene calls are TRBV4-1 and TRBJ2-7; no clear D. The specimen was blood. The DNA for the CDR3 is TGCGCCAGCAGCCAAGAGACTGCCTTTGCGATCTCCTACGAGCAGTACTTC. This sequence encodes CASSQETAFAISYEQYF.